Shown below are 2 T cell receptor beta chains from a single sample sequenced in a study of blood T cell repertoires in COVID-19. Clones were read by immunoSEQ multiplex PCR, and TCRdb kept only the in-frame ones, dropping some. The sample has about 190,000 clones; 88% are singletons. The sequenced material came from peripheral blood. The receptors originated from a man in his forties or fifties with active or convalescent COVID-19.

Worth noting for this clone: The junction differs from germline at one of its ends, possibly a read error. V gene TRBV5-1 combines with J gene TRBJ1-6; D perhaps matches TRBD1 (5 bases). This CDR3 is built from 16 residues. The V gene's germline CDR1 is SGHRS and CDR2 YFSETQ. CDR3 DNA sequence: TGCGCCCGCAGCCCGGGGGGGGGAAACTTGAATTCACCCCTCCACTTT. This sequence encodes CARSPGGGNLNSPLHF.

V usage is TRBV15 and J usage is TRBJ2-5, with D perhaps matching TRBD2 (5 bases). The V gene lost 7 bases and the J gene lost 4 bases, with 19 bases spanning the gap. The CDR3 has 15 amino acids. CDR1 and CDR2 (germline): LNHNV, YYDKDF (reference sequence). CDR3 nucleotides: TGTGCCACCAAGTACGCCCCCGACTACGGAGAGACCCAGTACTTC. Its translation: CATKYAPDYGETQYF. Full variable domain (rest looked up from reference TRBV15 and TRBJ2-5): DAMVIQNPRYQVTQFGKPVTLSCSQTLNHNVMYWYQQKSSQAPKLLFHYYDKDFNNEADTPDNFQSRRPNTSFCFLDIRSPGLGDTAMYLCATKYAPDYGETQYFGPGTRLLVL.